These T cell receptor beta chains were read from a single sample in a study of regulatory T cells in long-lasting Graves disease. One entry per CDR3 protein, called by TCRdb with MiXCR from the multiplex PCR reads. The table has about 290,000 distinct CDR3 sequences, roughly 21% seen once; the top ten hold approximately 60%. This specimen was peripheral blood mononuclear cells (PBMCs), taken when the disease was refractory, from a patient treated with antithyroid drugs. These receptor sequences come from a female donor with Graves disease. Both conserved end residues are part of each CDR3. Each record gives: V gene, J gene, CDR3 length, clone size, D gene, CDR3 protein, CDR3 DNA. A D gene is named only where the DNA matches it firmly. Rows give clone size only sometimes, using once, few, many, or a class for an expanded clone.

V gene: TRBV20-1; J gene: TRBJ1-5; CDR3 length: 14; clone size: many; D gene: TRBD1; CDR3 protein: CSALHRQGGQPQHF; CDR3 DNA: TGCAGTGCTCTCCACCGACAGGGCGGTCAGCCCCAGCATTTT
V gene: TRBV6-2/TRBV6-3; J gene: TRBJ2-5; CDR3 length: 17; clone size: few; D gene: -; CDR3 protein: CASSYSYAGTDQETQYF; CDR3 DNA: TGTGCCAGCAGTTACTCGTACGCCGGGACGGATCAAGAGACCCAGTACTTC
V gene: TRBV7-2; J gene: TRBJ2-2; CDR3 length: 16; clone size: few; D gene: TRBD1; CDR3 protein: CASSSPTGGVTGELFF; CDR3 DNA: TGTGCCAGCAGCTCCCCGACAGGGGGCGTCACCGGGGAGCTGTTTTTT
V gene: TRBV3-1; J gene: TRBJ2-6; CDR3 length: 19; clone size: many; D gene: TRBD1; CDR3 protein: CASSPRGTGINGGANVLTF; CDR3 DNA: TGTGCCAGCAGCCCTAGAGGGACAGGGATCAATGGTGGGGCCAACGTCCTGACTTTC
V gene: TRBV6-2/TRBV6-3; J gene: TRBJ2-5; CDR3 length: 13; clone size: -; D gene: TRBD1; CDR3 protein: CASRAGQGLTQYF; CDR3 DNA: TGTGCCAGCAGGGCCGGACAGGGGCTGACCCAGTACTTC
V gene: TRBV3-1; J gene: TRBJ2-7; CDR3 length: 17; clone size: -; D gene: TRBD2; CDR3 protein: CASSQDPAGLASYEQYF; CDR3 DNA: TGTGCCAGCAGCCAAGATCCCGCGGGACTAGCCTCCTACGAGCAGTACTTC
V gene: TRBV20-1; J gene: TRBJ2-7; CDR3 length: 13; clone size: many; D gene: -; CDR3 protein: CSARRRGSHEQYF; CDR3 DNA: TGCAGTGCTAGACGACGGGGTAGCCACGAGCAGTACTTC
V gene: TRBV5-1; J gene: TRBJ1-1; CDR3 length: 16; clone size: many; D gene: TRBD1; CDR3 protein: CASSPAPGQGASEAFF; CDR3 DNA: TGCGCCAGCAGCCCGGCACCGGGACAGGGCGCGAGTGAAGCTTTCTTT
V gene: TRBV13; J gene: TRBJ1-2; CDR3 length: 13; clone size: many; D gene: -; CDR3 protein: CASSSDGLLGYTF; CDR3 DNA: TGTGCCAGCAGCTCGGACGGACTATTAGGCTACACCTTC
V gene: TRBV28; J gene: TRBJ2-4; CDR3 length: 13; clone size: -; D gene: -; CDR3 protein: CASSSGYGNIQYF; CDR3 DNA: TGTGCCAGCAGTTCAGGGTACGGAAACATTCAGTACTTC
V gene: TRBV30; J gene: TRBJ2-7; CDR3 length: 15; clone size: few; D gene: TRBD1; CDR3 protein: CAWSVGGTGSYEQYF; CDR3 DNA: TGTGCCTGGAGTGTTGGCGGGACAGGGAGCTACGAGCAGTACTTC
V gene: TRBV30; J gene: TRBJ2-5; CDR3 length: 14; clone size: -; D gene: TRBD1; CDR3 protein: CAWSTGTAQETQYF; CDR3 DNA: TGTGCCTGGAGTACCGGGACAGCCCAAGAGACCCAGTACTTC
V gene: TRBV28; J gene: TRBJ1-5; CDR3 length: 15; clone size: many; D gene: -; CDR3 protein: CASSLPGWGNQPQHF; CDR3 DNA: TGTGCCAGCAGTTTACCGGGATGGGGAAATCAGCCCCAGCATTTT
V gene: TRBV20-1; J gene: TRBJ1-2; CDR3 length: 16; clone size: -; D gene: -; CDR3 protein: CSAWIAVGAEDYGYTF; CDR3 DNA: TGCAGTGCGTGGATAGCCGTGGGGGCAGAGGACTATGGCTACACCTTC
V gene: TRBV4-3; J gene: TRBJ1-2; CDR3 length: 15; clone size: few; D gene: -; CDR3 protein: CASSQDRPANYGYTF; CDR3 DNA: TGCGCCAGCAGCCAAGATCGGCCAGCTAACTATGGCTACACCTTC
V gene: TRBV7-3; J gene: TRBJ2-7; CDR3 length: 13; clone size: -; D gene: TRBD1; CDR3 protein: CASSGTGGSEQYF; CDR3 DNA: TGTGCCAGCAGCGGAACAGGGGGTTCCGAGCAGTACTTC
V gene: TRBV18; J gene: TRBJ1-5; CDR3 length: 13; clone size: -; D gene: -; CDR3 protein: CASSPGGGQPQHF; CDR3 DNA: TGTGCCAGCTCACCCGGGGGAGGCCAGCCCCAGCATTTT
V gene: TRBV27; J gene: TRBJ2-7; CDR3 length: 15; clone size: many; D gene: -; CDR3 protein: CASSLNRDPTYEQYF; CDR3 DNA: TGTGCCAGCAGTTTAAATCGGGACCCAACCTACGAGCAGTACTTC
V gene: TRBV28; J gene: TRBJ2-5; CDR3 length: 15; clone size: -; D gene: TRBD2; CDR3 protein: CASSFTSGSRETQYF; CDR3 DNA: TGTGCCAGCAGTTTTACTAGCGGGAGTAGAGAGACCCAGTACTTC
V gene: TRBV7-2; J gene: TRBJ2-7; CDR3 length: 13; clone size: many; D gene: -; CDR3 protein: CASSAGLAGEQYF; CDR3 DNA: TGTGCCAGCAGCGCCGGACTCGCTGGAGAGCAGTACTTC
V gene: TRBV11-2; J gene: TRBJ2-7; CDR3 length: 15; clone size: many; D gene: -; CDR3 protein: CASSLESSTGYEQYF; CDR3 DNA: TGTGCCAGCAGCTTAGAATCGAGTACTGGGTACGAGCAGTACTTC
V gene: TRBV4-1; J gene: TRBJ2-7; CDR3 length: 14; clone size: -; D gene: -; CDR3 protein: CASSQGGGTYEQYF; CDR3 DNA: TGCGCCAGCAGCCAAGGCGGAGGGACCTACGAGCAGTACTTC
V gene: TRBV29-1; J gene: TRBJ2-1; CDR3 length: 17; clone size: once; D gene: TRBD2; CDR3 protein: CSVAEFGTSGIPNEQFF; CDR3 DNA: TGCAGCGTTGCAGAGTTCGGGACTAGCGGGATCCCCAATGAGCAGTTCTTC
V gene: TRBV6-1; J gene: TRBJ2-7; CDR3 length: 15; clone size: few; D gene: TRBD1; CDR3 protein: CASRPGQGEKDEQYF; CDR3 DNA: TGTGCCAGCAGACCGGGACAGGGGGAAAAGGACGAGCAGTACTTC
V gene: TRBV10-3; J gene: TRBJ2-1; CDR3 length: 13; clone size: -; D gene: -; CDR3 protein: CAIVAESYNEQFF; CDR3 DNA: TGTGCCATCGTAGCGGAGTCCTACAATGAGCAGTTCTTC
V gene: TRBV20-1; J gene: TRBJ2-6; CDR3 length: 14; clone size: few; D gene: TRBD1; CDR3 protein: CSADRGSGANVLTF; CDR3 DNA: TGCAGTGCCGACAGGGGCTCTGGGGCCAACGTCCTGACTTTC
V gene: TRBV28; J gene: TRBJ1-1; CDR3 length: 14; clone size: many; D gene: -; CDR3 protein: CASSLSRVYTEAFF; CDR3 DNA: TGTGCCAGCAGTTTAAGCCGGGTGTACACTGAAGCTTTCTTT